Below, 31 T cell receptor beta chains from the same sample are listed, as sequenced in a study of regulatory T cells in long-lasting Graves disease (dated by TCRdb to about 2021). To prepare the library, multiplex PCR was applied. Instrument used: Illumina HiSeq 4000. To build TCR beta libraries, CDR3 regions were amplified by Arm-PCR using iRepertoire HTBI primers. In TCRdb, the public reads were trimmed at Q25 with fastp and aligned with MiXCR, with productive beta chains retained. Duplicate CDR3 protein sequences are folded into a single record with the most common DNA and genes. This sample lists about 340,000 distinct CDR3 sequences; around a fifth were detected once. The top ten clonotypes cover around 30% of the sample. The time point label, read with the paper, signifies: persistent/refractory GD, antithyroid drugs over 5 years with positive TRAb. For both TCR sequencing and RNA sequencing, RNA was extracted from PBMCs in TRIzol.

Sequencing used peripheral blood mononuclear cells (PBMCs), obtained when the disease was refractory, from a patient treated with antithyroid drugs. These receptor sequences come from a female donor with Graves disease.

This clonotype was observed a few times. The rearrangement uses TRBV6-1 and TRBJ1-2, with TRBD1 matching over 7 bases. V was pared by 6 bases and J by 5 bases, with 9 bases of the junction left unmatched. CDR1 is MNHNS and CDR2 is SASEGT in the germline V gene. The length of the CDR3 is 14 residues. CDR3 sequence: CASSQGGQRYGYTF. The CDR3 DNA reads as TGTGCCAGCAGCCAAGGGGGACAGAGATATGGCTACACCTTC.

At least ten counts were recorded for this clonotype. This rearrangement joins TRBV6-1 to TRBJ1-1; 8 bases line up with TRBD1. Germline-derived CDR1 and CDR2 are MNHNS and SASEGT. The CDR3 is 14 amino acids. The V segment lost 5 bases and the J segment 4 bases; nucleotides outside the gene matches: 6. Written as DNA, the CDR3 is TGTGCCAGCAGTCAAGGACAGGGCCTCACTGAAGCTTTCTTT. It encodes CASSQGQGLTEAFF.

The chain has TRBV6-5 and TRBJ2-7; 7 bases map to TRBD2. CDR3 length equals 15 residues. J gave up 1 base and V 0 bases, and 3 bases lay outside the gene matches. CDR1 MNHEY and CDR2 SVGAGI come from the germline V gene. The CDR3 here is CASSYSPAGSYEQYF. CDR3 coding DNA: TGTGCCAGCAGTTACTCGCCAGCGGGGTCCTACGAGCAGTACTTC.

The chain uses TRBV12-3 or TRBV12-4 and TRBJ2-2, with D uncertain. Trimming took 3 bases from V and 4 from J, leaving 9 bases between them. This CDR3 comprises 14 residues. The CDR3 region is CASSFTVPTGELFF. The CDR3 DNA follows: TGTGCCAGCAGTTTTACAGTCCCCACCGGGGAGCTGTTTTTT.

In its sample, this clonotype was seen a few times. The gene calls are TRBV20-1 and TRBJ2-7; weak D call: TRBD1 (5 bases). Germline CDR1 is DFQATT and CDR2 is SNEGSKA (reference sequence). Between the trimmed V and J ends, which lost 3 bases and 0 bases, there was a span of 12 bases. CDR3 length equals 14 residues. The CDR3 region has the DNA TGCAGTGCTAGCGGACATCTTAGCTCCTACGAGCAGTACTTC. Amino acids: CSASGHLSSYEQYF.

This chain joins TRBV10-3 and TRBJ2-7; TRBD1 is a possible D gene (6 bases). The CDR3 covers 13 residues. Per germline, CDR1 ENHRY and CDR2 SYGVKD. The V and J ends lost 7 bases and 7 bases respectively, with 17 bases between them. The CDR3 loop is CAIKRWGHWEQYF. In DNA form, the CDR3 reads TGTGCCATCAAGCGTTGGGGGCACTGGGAGCAGTACTTC.

For this clonotype: A read error may account for a junction end that differs from germline. The chain combines TRBV4-3 with TRBJ1-1; weak D call: TRBD1 (6 bases). The CDR3 has 16 residues. Germline loops: CDR1 LGHNA, CDR2 YSLEER. The CDR3 spells CASSQGRQELKTEAFF. The CDR3 DNA sequence: TGCGCCAGCAGCCAGGGAAGACAGGAACTGAAGACTGAAGCTTTCTTT.

At least ten counts were recorded for this clonotype. The rearrangement joins TRBV2 to TRBJ2-5, with 8 bases aligning to TRBD2. The length of the CDR3 is 14 residues. CDR1 and CDR2 (germline): SNHLY, FYNNEI. V trimming: 6 bases; J trimming: 5 bases; junction bases outside the gene matches: 8. The CDR3 loop is CASSTPTGGETQYF. The CDR3 DNA is TGTGCCAGCAGCACACCGACGGGAGGGGAGACCCAGTACTTC.

This clonotype has at least ten counts. This chain joins TRBV12-3 or TRBV12-4 and TRBJ1-1; no firm D call. V shed 3 bases and J shed 1 base, with 6 bases lying between them. The CDR3 loop spans 13 amino acids. CDR3 loop: CASSFRENTEAFF. Written as DNA, the CDR3 is TGTGCCAGCAGTTTTCGGGAGAACACTGAAGCTTTCTTT.

The chain carries TRBV7-9 and TRBJ1-1; D not resolved. The V gene lost 5 bases and the J gene lost 1 base, with 17 bases spanning the gap. The length of the CDR3 is 16 residues. Germline values: CDR1 SEHNR, CDR2 FQNEAQ (reference sequence). CDR3 loop: CASSPPTGPRNTEAFF. The CDR3 DNA reads as TGTGCCAGCAGCCCCCCCACCGGGCCGAGGAACACTGAAGCTTTCTTT.

This clonotype was counted many times. The rearrangement links TRBV12-3 or TRBV12-4 to TRBJ1-5, with TRBD1 as a possible D gene (5 bases). V was shortened by 3 bases and J by 1 base, with 10 bases between the two germline ends. The CDR3 spans 15 residues. The CDR3 protein is CASSFGRESNQPQHF. The CDR3 bases are TGTGCCAGCAGTTTTGGCAGGGAAAGCAATCAGCCCCAGCATTTT.

This chain links TRBV3-1 with TRBJ1-4; the match to TRBD1 covers 9 bases. Trimming cost V 4 bases and J 0 bases; bases outside gene matches: 15. Germline V CDR1 and CDR2: LGHDT, YNNKEL (reference sequence). The CDR3 consists of 20 residues. The CDR3 reads CASSPYLRQGGLPTNEKLFF. CDR3 DNA: TGTGCCAGCAGCCCATACCTTAGACAGGGGGGATTACCAACTAATGAAAAACTGTTTTTT.

J is TRBJ1-1 and V is TRBV30; no clear D. Germline V gene sequence: CDR1 GTSNPN, CDR2 SVGIG (reference sequence). This CDR3 region has 13 residues. Trimming left V 5 bases short and J 1 base short, with 11 bases between. The DNA of the CDR3 is TGTGCCTGGTATTATATAGGGAACACTGAAGCTTTCTTT. Its protein product is CAWYYIGNTEAFF. The full variable domain, in which reference TRBV30 and TRBJ1-1 provide the parts outside the CDR3, is SQTIHQWPATLVQPVGSPLSLECTVEGTSNPNLYWYRQAAGRGLQLLFYSVGIGQISSEVPQNLSASRPQDRQFILSSKKLLLSDSGFYLCAWYYIGNTEAFFGQGTRLTVV.

The table lists this clonotype with many counts. The genes are TRBV7-2 and TRBJ1-1; D not certain. CDR1 SGHTA and CDR2 FQGNSA come from the germline V gene. The CDR3 is made up of 14 amino acids. Trimming stripped 3 bases from V and 1 base from J, with 9 bases between. CDR3 DNA: TGTGCCAGCAGCTTGGCCCCGGGGAACACTGAAGCTTTCTTT. Translating it yields CASSLAPGNTEAFF.

A few counts support this clonotype. The rearrangement links TRBV20-1 to TRBJ2-7; possible D gene TRBD1, 5 bases. Per germline, CDR1 DFQATT and CDR2 SNEGSKA (reference sequence). V lost 6 bases and J 1 base, leaving 13 bases between the germline ends. This CDR3 has 13 residues. The CDR3: CSAQRGLSYEQYF. The CDR3 DNA sequence: TGCAGTGCCCAAAGGGGCCTTTCCTACGAGCAGTACTTC.

This clonotype has more than one count but fewer than ten. The gene calls are TRBV5-1 and TRBJ2-7, with a weak D call TRBD1 (6 bases). Germline V CDR1 and CDR2: SGHRS, YFSETQ. The germline V and J ends were trimmed by 0 bases and 3 bases, with 13 bases remaining between them. The CDR3 covers 15 residues. The CDR3 region is CASSLEGGTLYEQYF. CDR3 coding DNA: TGCGCCAGCAGCTTGGAAGGGGGAACCCTCTACGAGCAGTACTTC.

Remarks on this clonotype: A single base separates this from a much larger clone, so it may be a read error. J is TRBJ1-4 and V is TRBV28; D is perhaps TRBD1 (6 bases). Looked up from germline, CDR1 is MDHEN and CDR2 is SYDVKM. CDR3 length: 18 residues. Trimming pared 7 bases from V and 0 bases from J, leaving 21 bases between. The CDR3 DNA follows: TGTGCCAGCATGGCTACTAGGACAGACTTCACAACTAATGAAAAACTGTTTTTT. Translating it yields CASMATRTDFTTNEKLFF.

This clonotype was seen ten or more times. The chain is built from TRBV2 and TRBJ2-7; 7 bases agree with TRBD2. Per germline, CDR1 SNHLY and CDR2 FYNNEI. V was pared by 9 bases and J by 6 bases, with 14 bases of the junction left unmatched. CDR3 size: 14 residues. CDR3: CARTELGGKREQYF. The CDR3 DNA follows: TGTGCCAGAACGGAGTTGGGAGGGAAGCGCGAGCAGTACTTC.

The V call is TRBV30, the J call TRBJ2-1; D is undetermined. CDR3 length: 12 amino acids. From germline, CDR1 is GTSNPN and CDR2 SVGIG (reference sequence). The ends were cut back, 0 bases at V and 6 bases at J, with 6 bases in the middle. The CDR3 bases are TGTGCCTGGAGTGTACCCACCAATGAGCAGTTCTTC. This sequence encodes CAWSVPTNEQFF.

This clonotype was counted at least ten times. This sequence joins TRBV3-1 and TRBJ1-4; D unresolved. Trimming removed 4 bases at V and 17 bases at J, with 17 bases between. This CDR3 contains 12 residues. Germline CDR1 reads LGHDT; CDR2 reads YNNKEL (reference sequence). The CDR3 here is CASSRNRGQRFF. The CDR3 DNA reads as TGTGCCAGCAGCCGTAATCGGGGTCAGAGATTTTTT.

This sequence joins TRBV13 and TRBJ1-2; TRBD1 matches at 7 bases. CDR1 is PRHDT, CDR2 FYEKMQ, per germline (reference sequence). V trimming: 3 bases; J trimming: 0 bases; junction bases outside the gene matches: 10. The CDR3 spans 17 residues. The CDR3 coding sequence is TGTGCCAGCAGCTTTTTGACAGGGAGTAGACCTAACTATGGCTACACCTTC. As protein: CASSFLTGSRPNYGYTF.

This clonotype came up many times. The genes are TRBV27 and TRBJ2-7; 7 bases map to TRBD2. This CDR3 is built from 14 residues. The germline V gene has CDR1 MNHEY and CDR2 SMNVEV (reference sequence). V shed 4 bases, J shed 5 bases, and the junction held 8 bases outside the gene matches. The CDR3 here is CASSWGGGYNEQYF. DNA of the CDR3: TGTGCCAGCAGTTGGGGGGGGGGATACAACGAGCAGTACTTC.

CDR3 protein: CASSLGGGTNEKLFF. In nucleotides, the CDR3 is TGTGCCAGCAGCTTAGGGGGAGGGACTAATGAAAAACTGTTTTTT. The chain uses TRBV7-9 and TRBJ1-4; D is uncertain. Germline V gene lookup returns CDR1 SEHNR and CDR2 FQNEAQ (reference sequence). The CDR3 length is 15 residues. Trimming removed 1 base from V and 2 bases from J, with 8 bases in between.

This clonotype was observed a handful of times. The CDR3 region has the DNA TGCGCCAGCAGCTCGGGGCCGGGGCAGCCCCAGCATTTT. This translates into CASSSGPGQPQHF. V gene TRBV5-1 combines with J gene TRBJ1-5; tentative D call: TRBD1 (5 bases). The germline gives CDR1 SGHRS, CDR2 YFSETQ. The CDR3 length is 13 residues. V lost 3 bases and J 7 bases, leaving 11 bases between the germline ends. Filled out from reference TRBV5-1 and TRBJ1-5, the complete variable domain reads KAGVTQTPRYLIKTRGQQVTLSCSPISGHRSVSWYQQTPGQGLQFLFEYFSETQRNKGNFPGRFSGRQFSNSRSEMNVSTLELGDSALYLCASSSGPGQPQHFGDGTRLSIL.

This clonotype was detected a few times. The CDR3 DNA follows: TGTGCCAGCAGCAACAGGGGGCACACTGAAGCTTTCTTT. Protein product: CASSNRGHTEAFF. The chain is built from TRBV7-3 and TRBJ1-1; 9 positions match TRBD1. Germline loops: CDR1 SGHTA, CDR2 FQGTGA. The CDR3 is made up of 13 amino acids. Trimming at V came to 5 bases and at J to 3 bases, leaving 1 base not matched to a gene. Together with reference TRBV7-3 and TRBJ1-1, the CDR3 gives the full variable domain: GAGVSQTPSNKVTEKGKYVELRCDPISGHTALYWYRQSLGQGPEFLIYFQGTGAADDSGLPNDRFFAVRPEGSVSTLKIQRTERGDSAVYLCASSNRGHTEAFFGQGTRLTVV.

This clonotype was recorded only once. A much larger clone lies one base from this, so it may be a read error. This chain connects TRBV28 to TRBJ2-7; TRBD1 matches 8 bases. This CDR3 has 14 residues. Germline loops: CDR1 MDHEN, CDR2 SYDVKM. The CDR3 DNA reads TGTGCCAGCAGCTACCCGGACAGGGTGAACGAGCAGTGCTTC. Protein sequence: CASSYPDRVNEQCF.

The chain employs TRBV20-1 and TRBJ1-4; the D gene is possibly TRBD1 (6 bases). Trimming left V 4 bases short and J 11 bases short, with 11 bases between. Germline V lookup: CDR1 DFQATT, CDR2 SNEGSKA (reference sequence). The CDR3 covers 11 residues. Here the CDR3 reads CSATHREKLFF. DNA of the CDR3: TGCAGTGCTACTCACAGGGAGAAACTGTTTTTT.

The V call is TRBV10-3, the J call TRBJ1-1, with D maybe TRBD1 (6 bases). The germline V gene encodes CDR1 ENHRY and CDR2 SYGVKD. The CDR3 consists of 13 residues. With 6 bases removed from V and 8 bases from J, the gap between germline ends came to 16 bases. As DNA, the CDR3 is TGTGCCATCAGGGACAGCCGGTTCCAAGAAGCTTTCTTT. This translates into CAIRDSRFQEAFF.

V gene TRBV29-1 combines with J gene TRBJ2-7; 7 nucleotides match TRBD2. CDR3 length equals 15 residues. Unmatched junction bases numbered 12, after V lost 3 bases and J lost 4 bases. Per germline, CDR1 SQVTM and CDR2 ANQGSEA. The CDR3 loop reads CSVDVLSGEGYEQYF. In DNA form, the CDR3 reads TGCAGCGTTGACGTACTTTCCGGGGAGGGGTACGAGCAGTACTTC.

There are many counts of this clonotype. The rearrangement links TRBV20-1 to TRBJ1-2; TRBD1 is a possible D gene (5 bases). V was cut by 0 bases and J by 10 bases, with 15 bases left in between. The CDR3 is made up of 13 amino acids. In germline, CDR1 is DFQATT, CDR2 SNEGSKA (reference sequence). The CDR3 bases are TGCAGTGCTAGAGATCCGGGACGGACGGACTACACCTTC. Its translation: CSARDPGRTDYTF.

This chain connects TRBV27 to TRBJ1-6; maybe TRBD1 (5 bases). The CDR3 loop spans 14 amino acids. The germline gives CDR1 MNHEY, CDR2 SMNVEV (reference sequence). The V gene lost 7 bases and the J gene lost 7 bases, with 14 bases spanning the gap. CDR3 amino acids: CASTSGPGNSPLHF. The CDR3 DNA reads TGTGCCAGCACCTCGGGGCCGGGGAATTCACCCCTCCACTTT.